A selection of T cell receptor beta chains follows, all from one sample in a study of OX40 agonist ivuxolimab in advanced cancers. The assay was immunoSEQ multiplex PCR, and TCRdb's table has in-frame clones only and misses some. The sample has roughly 70,000 clones; more than 70% are singletons. This material consisted of CD4+ or CD8+ T cells sorted from blood, taken in a trial of the OX40 agonist ivuxolimab. The receptors originated from an adult with an advanced solid tumor such as melanoma, head and neck, liver or kidney cancer. Both conserved end residues are part of each CDR3. D genes are given only for firm matches. Rows give clone size only sometimes, using once, few, many, or a class for an expanded clone.

V gene,J gene,clone size,D gene,CDR3 protein,CDR3 DNA
TRBV19,TRBJ2-4,-,-,CASSMGTGLLAKNIQYF,TGTGCCAGTAGTATGGGAACAGGCCTCCTAGCCAAAAACATTCAGTACTTC
TRBV9,TRBJ1-2,-,TRBD1,CASSTTLTGLGYGYTF,TGTGCCAGCAGCACTACGCTGACAGGGCTCGGCTATGGCTACACCTTC
TRBV21-1,TRBJ1-1,few,-,CASSKDVRARSF,TGTGCCAGCAGCAAAGACGTAAGGGCACGGTCCTTT
TRBV6-1,TRBJ2-1,-,TRBD1,CASSEALRGQAFF,TGTGCCAGCAGTGAAGCGCTTAGGGGACAGGCGTTCTTC
TRBV18,TRBJ2-7,-,-,CASSPGENKLRWQYF,TGTGCCAGCTCACCGGGGGAGAACAAATTACGATGGCAGTACTTC
TRBV7-9,TRBJ2-5,few,TRBD2,CASSLRFSGRADETQYF,TGTGCCAGCAGCCTCAGATTTAGCGGGAGGGCCGACGAGACCCAGTACTTC
TRBV4-3,TRBJ2-5,once,TRBD2,CASSQDWGTSGQETQYF,TGCGCCAGCAGCCAAGATTGGGGAACTAGCGGGCAAGAGACCCAGTACTTC
TRBV18,TRBJ1-5,-,-,CASSTYRADQPQHF,TGTGCCAGCTCAACATACAGGGCCGATCAGCCCCAGCATTTT
TRBV18,TRBJ2-5,-,TRBD2,CASSPSMVAGALLETQYF,TGTGCCAGCTCACCGTCAATGGTAGCGGGGGCCCTTTTAGAGACCCAGTACTTC
TRBV7-2,TRBJ2-7,once,-,CASSLAEGSSYEQYF,TGTGCCAGCAGCTTAGCCGAGGGGAGCTCCTACGAGCAGTACTTC
TRBV28,TRBJ1-1,-,-,CASGMNTEAFF,TGTGCCAGCGGTATGAACACTGAAGCTTTCTTT
TRBV14,TRBJ2-3,once,-,CASSPGGRVGDTQYF,TGTGCCAGCAGCCCCGGGGGCAGGGTAGGAGATACGCAGTATTTT
TRBV7-2,TRBJ2-5,once,TRBD2,CASSLGRTSGRSETQYF,TGTGCCAGCAGCTTAGGGAGGACTAGCGGGAGGTCGGAGACCCAGTACTTC
TRBV4-1,TRBJ2-3,once,TRBD2,CASSQGGRGLAGAGDTQYF,TGCGCCAGCAGCCAAGGTGGAAGAGGACTAGCGGGAGCGGGAGATACGCAGTATTTT
TRBV5-1,TRBJ1-1,-,-,CASSLEVTVNTEAFF,TGCGCCAGCAGCTTGGAAGTGACAGTGAACACTGAAGCTTTCTTT
TRBV19,TRBJ1-5,-,TRBD1,CASRPQGQGGQPQHF,TGTGCCAGTAGGCCACAGGGGCAAGGTGGTCAGCCCCAGCATTTT
TRBV5-1,TRBJ2-1,-,TRBD2,CASSVLAGVSEQFF,TGCGCCAGCAGCGTCCTAGCGGGAGTAAGTGAGCAGTTCTTC
TRBV6-5,TRBJ1-2,-,TRBD1,CASSKTGAANYGYTF,TGTGCCAGCAGTAAAACAGGGGCTGCTAACTATGGCTACACCTTC
TRBV7-2,TRBJ2-3,-,-,CASVLVADTQYF,TGTGCCAGCGTGTTAGTTGCGGATACGCAGTATTTT
TRBV6-5,TRBJ1-3,-,-,CASSYSKVQGSPIYF,TGTGCCAGCAGTTACTCGAAAGTACAGGGTTCTCCCATATATTTT
TRBV7-9,TRBJ2-7,-,-,CASSPAMGKGDEQYF,TGTGCCAGCAGCCCGGCTATGGGGAAAGGCGACGAGCAGTACTTC
TRBV6-6,TRBJ2-5,-,-,CASTDTSLGRLETQYF,TGTGCCAGCACCGACACATCGTTGGGGAGGTTAGAGACCCAGTACTTC
TRBV29-1,TRBJ1-2,-,-,CSVDGLIANYGYTF,TGCAGCGTTGATGGACTAATAGCTAACTATGGCTACACCTTC
TRBV7-3,TRBJ1-2,-,-,CASSPGAGYGYTF,TGTGCCAGCAGCCCCGGGGCCGGATATGGCTACACCTTC
TRBV20-1,TRBJ2-1,-,-,CSEEGINEQFF,TGCAGTGAGGAGGGAATCAATGAGCAGTTCTTC
TRBV7-3,TRBJ2-5,-,-,CASSLVGTETQYF,TGTGCCAGCAGCTTAGTAGGGACGGAGACCCAGTACTTC
TRBV27,TRBJ2-1,-,-,CASSSTPQVDEQFF,TGTGCCAGCAGCTCTACCCCCCAAGTGGATGAGCAGTTCTTC
TRBV19,TRBJ2-7,-,TRBD2,CASTSGLDTYEQYF,TGTGCCAGTACTAGCGGGCTTGACACCTACGAGCAGTACTTC
TRBV10-3,TRBJ1-5,-,-,CAISARLNQPQHF,TGTGCCATCAGCGCCCGGTTGAATCAGCCCCAGCATTTT
TRBV5-6,TRBJ1-1,once,-,CASSLETRAATTYEAFF,TGTGCCAGCAGCTTGGAAACACGGGCCGCCACTACTTATGAAGCTTTCTTT
TRBV11-2,TRBJ1-3,-,-,CASSLERSGNTIYF,TGTGCCAGCAGTTTGGAGCGCTCTGGAAACACCATATATTTT